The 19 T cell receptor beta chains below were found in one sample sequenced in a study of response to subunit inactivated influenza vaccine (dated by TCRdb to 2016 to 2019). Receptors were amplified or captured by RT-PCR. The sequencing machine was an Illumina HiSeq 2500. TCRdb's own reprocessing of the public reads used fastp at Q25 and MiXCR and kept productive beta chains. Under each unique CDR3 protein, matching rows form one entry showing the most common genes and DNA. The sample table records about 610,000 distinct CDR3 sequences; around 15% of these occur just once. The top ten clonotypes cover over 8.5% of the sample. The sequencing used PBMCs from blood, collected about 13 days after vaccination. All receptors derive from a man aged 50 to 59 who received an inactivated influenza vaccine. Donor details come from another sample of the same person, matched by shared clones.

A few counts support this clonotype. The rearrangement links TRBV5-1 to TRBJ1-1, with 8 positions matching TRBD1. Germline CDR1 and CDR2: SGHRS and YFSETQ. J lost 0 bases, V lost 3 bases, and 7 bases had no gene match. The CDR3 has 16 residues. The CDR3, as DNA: TGCGCCAGCAGCTCGGGAACAGGGGGTATGAACACTGAAGCTTTCTTT. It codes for CASSSGTGGMNTEAFF.

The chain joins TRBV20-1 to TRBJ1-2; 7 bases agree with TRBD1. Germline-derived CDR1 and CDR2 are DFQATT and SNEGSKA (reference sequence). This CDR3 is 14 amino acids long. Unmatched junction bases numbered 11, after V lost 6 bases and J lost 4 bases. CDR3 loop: CSASRDSHFYGYTF. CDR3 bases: TGCAGTGCCTCGCGGGACAGTCATTTCTATGGCTACACCTTC.

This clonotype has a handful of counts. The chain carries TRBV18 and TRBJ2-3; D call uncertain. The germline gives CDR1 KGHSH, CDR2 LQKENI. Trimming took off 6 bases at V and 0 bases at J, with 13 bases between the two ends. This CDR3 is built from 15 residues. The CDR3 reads CASSNRFTSTDTQYF. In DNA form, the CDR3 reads TGTGCCAGCTCCAACAGATTTACTAGCACAGATACGCAGTATTTT.

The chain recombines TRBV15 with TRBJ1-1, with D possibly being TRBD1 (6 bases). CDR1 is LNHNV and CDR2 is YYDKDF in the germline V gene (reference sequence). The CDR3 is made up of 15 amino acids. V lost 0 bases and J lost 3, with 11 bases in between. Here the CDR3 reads CATSRDPRGDTEAFF. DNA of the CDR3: TGTGCCACCAGCAGAGATCCGAGGGGGGACACTGAAGCTTTCTTT.

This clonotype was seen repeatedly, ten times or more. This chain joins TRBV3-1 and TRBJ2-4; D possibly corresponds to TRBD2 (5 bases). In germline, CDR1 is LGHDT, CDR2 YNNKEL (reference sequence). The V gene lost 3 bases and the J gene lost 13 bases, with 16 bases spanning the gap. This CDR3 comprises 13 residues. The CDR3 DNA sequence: TGTGCCAGCAGCCACCCGGGAAGCTTGATGCAGTACTTC. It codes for CASSHPGSLMQYF.

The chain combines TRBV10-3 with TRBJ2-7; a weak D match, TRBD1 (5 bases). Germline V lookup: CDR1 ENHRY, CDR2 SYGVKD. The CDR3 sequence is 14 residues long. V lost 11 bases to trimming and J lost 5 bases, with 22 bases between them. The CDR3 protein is CACTTQALIDEQYF. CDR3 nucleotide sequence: TGTGCCTGTACCACACAGGCCCTTATAGACGAGCAGTACTTC.

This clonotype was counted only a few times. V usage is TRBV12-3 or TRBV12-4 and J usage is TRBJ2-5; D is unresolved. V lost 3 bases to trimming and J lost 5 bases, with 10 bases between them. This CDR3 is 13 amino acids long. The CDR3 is CASSFATGETQYF. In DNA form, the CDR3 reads TGTGCCAGCAGTTTCGCGACGGGTGAGACCCAGTACTTC.

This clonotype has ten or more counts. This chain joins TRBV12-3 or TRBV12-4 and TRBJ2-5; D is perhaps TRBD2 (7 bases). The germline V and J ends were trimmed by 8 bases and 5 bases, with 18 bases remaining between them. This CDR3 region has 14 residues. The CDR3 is CASQEGGPSETQYF. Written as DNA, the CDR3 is TGTGCCAGCCAGGAGGGGGGGCCCAGTGAGACCCAGTACTTC.

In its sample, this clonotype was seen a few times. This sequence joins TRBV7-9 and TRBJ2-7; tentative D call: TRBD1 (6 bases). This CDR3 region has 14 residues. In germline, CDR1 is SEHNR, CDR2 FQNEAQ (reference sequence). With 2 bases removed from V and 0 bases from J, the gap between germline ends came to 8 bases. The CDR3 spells CASSLKGDSYEQYF. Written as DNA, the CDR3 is TGTGCCAGCAGCTTAAAGGGGGACTCCTACGAGCAGTACTTC.

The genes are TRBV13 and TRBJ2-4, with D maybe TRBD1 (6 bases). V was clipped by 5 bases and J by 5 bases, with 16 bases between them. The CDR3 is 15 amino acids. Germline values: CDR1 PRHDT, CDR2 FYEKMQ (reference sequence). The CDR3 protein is CASSDSGDGENIQYF. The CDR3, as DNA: TGTGCCAGCAGCGACTCAGGGGATGGAGAAAACATTCAGTACTTC.

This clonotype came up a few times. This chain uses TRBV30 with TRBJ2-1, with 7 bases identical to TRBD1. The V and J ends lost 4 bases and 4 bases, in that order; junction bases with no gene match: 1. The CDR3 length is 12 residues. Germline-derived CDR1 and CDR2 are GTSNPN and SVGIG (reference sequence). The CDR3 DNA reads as TGTGCCTGGACGGACAGGTACAATGAGCAGTTCTTC. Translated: CAWTDRYNEQFF.

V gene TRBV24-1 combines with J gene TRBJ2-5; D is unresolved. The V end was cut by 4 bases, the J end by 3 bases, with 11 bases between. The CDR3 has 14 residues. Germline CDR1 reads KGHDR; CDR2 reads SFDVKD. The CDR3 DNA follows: TGTGCCACCAGTGACCCCGGACGAGAAGAGACCCAGTACTTC. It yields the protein CATSDPGREETQYF.

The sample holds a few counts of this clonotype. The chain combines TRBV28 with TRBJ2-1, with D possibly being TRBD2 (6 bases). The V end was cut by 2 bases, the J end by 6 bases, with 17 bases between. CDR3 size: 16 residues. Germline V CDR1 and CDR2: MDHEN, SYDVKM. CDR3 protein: CASSLAGLRQGNEQFF. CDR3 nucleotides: TGTGCCAGCAGTTTAGCGGGGTTGAGGCAGGGCAATGAGCAGTTCTTC.

The CDR3 DNA reads as TGTGCCAGCAGTTTTCGGGTCAGAACTAGCGGGGCATCCTACGAGCAGTACTTC. Protein: CASSFRVRTSGASYEQYF. The chain combines TRBV28 with TRBJ2-7, with 10 bases that match TRBD2. Germline lookup yields CDR1 MDHEN and CDR2 SYDVKM. The CDR3 runs 18 residues. Germline trimming cut 3 bases from V and 1 base from J; bases unmatched to any gene: 12.

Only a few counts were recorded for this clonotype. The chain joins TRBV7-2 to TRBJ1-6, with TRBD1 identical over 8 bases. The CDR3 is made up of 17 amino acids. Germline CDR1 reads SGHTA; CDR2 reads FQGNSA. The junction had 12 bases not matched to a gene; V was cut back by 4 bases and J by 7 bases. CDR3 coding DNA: TGTGCCAGCAGCTCTAAAAGGACAGGGAGCGAGAATTCACCCCTCCACTTT. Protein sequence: CASSSKRTGSENSPLHF. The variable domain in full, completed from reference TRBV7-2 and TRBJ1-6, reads GAGVSQSPSNKVTEKGKDVELRCDPISGHTALYWYRQSLGQGLEFLIYFQGNSAPDKSGLPSDRFSAERTGGSVSTLTIQRTQQEDSAVYLCASSSKRTGSENSPLHFGNGTRLTVT.

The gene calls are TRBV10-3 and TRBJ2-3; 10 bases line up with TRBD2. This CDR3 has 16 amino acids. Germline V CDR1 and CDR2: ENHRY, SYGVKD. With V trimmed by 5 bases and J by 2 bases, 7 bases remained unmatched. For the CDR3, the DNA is TGTGCCATCAGTCCCACGAGCGGGAGGGTCACAGATACGCAGTATTTT. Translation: CAISPTSGRVTDTQYF.

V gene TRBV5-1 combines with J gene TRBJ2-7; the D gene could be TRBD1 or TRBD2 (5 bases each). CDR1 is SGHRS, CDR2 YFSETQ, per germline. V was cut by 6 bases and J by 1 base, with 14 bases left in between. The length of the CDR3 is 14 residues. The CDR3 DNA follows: TGCGCCAGCACCACGGGAACAGGATCCTACGAGCAGTACTTC. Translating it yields CASTTGTGSYEQYF.

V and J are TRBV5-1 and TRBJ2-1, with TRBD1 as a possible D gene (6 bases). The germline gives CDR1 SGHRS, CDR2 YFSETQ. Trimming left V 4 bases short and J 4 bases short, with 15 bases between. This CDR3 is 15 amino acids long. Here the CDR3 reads CASSEQGSAYNEQFF. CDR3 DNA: TGCGCCAGCAGCGAACAGGGATCGGCTTACAATGAGCAGTTCTTC. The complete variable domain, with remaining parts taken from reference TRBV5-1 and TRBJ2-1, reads KAGVTQTPRYLIKTRGQQVTLSCSPISGHRSVSWYQQTPGQGLQFLFEYFSETQRNKGNFPGRFSGRQFSNSRSEMNVSTLELGDSALYLCASSEQGSAYNEQFFGPGTRLTVL.

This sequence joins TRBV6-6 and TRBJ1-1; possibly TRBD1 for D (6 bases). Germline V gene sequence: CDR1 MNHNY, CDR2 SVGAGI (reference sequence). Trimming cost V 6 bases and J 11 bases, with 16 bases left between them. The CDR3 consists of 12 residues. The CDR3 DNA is TGTGCCAGCAGGAAAACGGGGGCTCGGGCTTTCTTT. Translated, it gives CASRKTGARAFF.